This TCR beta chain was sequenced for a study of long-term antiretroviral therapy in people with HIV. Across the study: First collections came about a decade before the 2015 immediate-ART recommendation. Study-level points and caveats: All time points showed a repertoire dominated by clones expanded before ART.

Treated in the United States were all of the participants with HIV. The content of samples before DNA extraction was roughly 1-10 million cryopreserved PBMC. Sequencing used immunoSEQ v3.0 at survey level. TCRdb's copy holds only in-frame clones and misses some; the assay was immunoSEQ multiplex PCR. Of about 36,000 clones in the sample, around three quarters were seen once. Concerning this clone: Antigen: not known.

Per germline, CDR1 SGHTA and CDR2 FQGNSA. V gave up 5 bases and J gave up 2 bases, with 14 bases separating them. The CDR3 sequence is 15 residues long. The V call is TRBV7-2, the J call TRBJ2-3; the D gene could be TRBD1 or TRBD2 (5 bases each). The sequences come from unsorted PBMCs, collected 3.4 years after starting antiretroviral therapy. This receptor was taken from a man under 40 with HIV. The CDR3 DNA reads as TGTGCCAGCAGCCAAGCCGGGACCCACACAGATACGCAGTATTTT. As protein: CASSQAGTHTDTQYF.